This TCR beta chain was sequenced during a study of Ad26.COV2.S vaccination and SARS-CoV-2 variants. About this clone: Its matching antigen is unknown.

Some clones are missing from TCRdb's copy, which holds only in-frame ones; the method was immunoSEQ multiplex PCR. The sample has roughly 380,000 clones; around 92% are singletons. Losses at the gene ends were 1 base for V and 15 bases for J; bases not matched to a gene: 3. The CDR3 is made up of 12 amino acids. Points from the study as a whole: Total T cell responses, in the TCR breadth and depth analyses, may have been underestimated.

The TCR comes from a human donor who had recovered from COVID-19. Sequences were derived from peripheral blood, sampled after recovery from COVID-19. The chain is built from TRBV12-3 or TRBV12-4 and TRBJ2-1; 10 nucleotides line up with TRBD2. As DNA, the CDR3 is TGTGCCAGCAGTTTAGGTAGCGGGGGGACGTTCTTC. Its protein product is CASSLGSGGTFF.